A selection of T cell receptor beta chains follows, all from one sample in a study of T-cell memory formation after mild COVID-19. TCRdb passed the 5' RACE reads through MiXCR, listing each CDR3 protein once. The table records approximately 450,000 distinct CDR3 sequences, about 18% of them present only once. Material for sequencing was PBMCs or a T cell subset sorted from them (not recorded which). Source of these receptors: an adult woman who had mild COVID-19 (a few samples of this study predate the infection). Cell type and time point are not known. The CDR3 runs from the conserved cysteine through the conserved F or W. Fields, in order: clone size, D gene, V gene, J gene, CDR3 protein, CDR3 DNA. D genes are given only for firm matches. Clone size is shown for a subset of rows, as once, few, many or a class of expanded clone.

abundance: few
d_gene: -
v_gene: TRBV29-1
j_gene: TRBJ1-2
CDR3aa: CSVSGTGYGYTF
CDR3nt: TGCAGCGTTTCCGGGACGGGCTATGGCTACACCTTC

abundance: -
d_gene: TRBD1
v_gene: TRBV24-1
j_gene: TRBJ2-5
CDR3aa: CATSDPRQGARQETQYF
CDR3nt: TGTGCCACCAGTGATCCACGACAGGGGGCGCGGCAAGAGACCCAGTACTTC

abundance: -
d_gene: -
v_gene: TRBV5-1
j_gene: TRBJ2-1
CDR3aa: CASSLDDTNWQFF
CDR3nt: TGCGCCAGCAGCCTGGACGACACGAATTGGCAGTTCTTC

abundance: few
d_gene: TRBD1
v_gene: TRBV5-1
j_gene: TRBJ1-1
CDR3aa: CASSSGDRNTEAFF
CDR3nt: TGCGCCAGCAGCTCCGGGGACAGGAACACTGAAGCTTTCTTT

abundance: few
d_gene: -
v_gene: TRBV5-4
j_gene: TRBJ1-2
CDR3aa: CASSLKAGAFGYTF
CDR3nt: TGTGCCAGCAGCTTGAAGGCAGGCGCTTTTGGATACACCTTC

abundance: -
d_gene: TRBD2
v_gene: TRBV5-6
j_gene: TRBJ2-3
CDR3aa: CASRPAGATDTQYF
CDR3nt: TGTGCCAGCAGACCAGCGGGAGCCACAGATACGCAGTATTTT

abundance: -
d_gene: TRBD1
v_gene: TRBV20-1
j_gene: TRBJ2-2
CDR3aa: CSARILQGPNTGELFF
CDR3nt: TGCAGTGCTAGAATATTACAGGGGCCCAACACCGGGGAGCTGTTTTTT

abundance: few
d_gene: TRBD1
v_gene: TRBV24-1
j_gene: TRBJ2-3
CDR3aa: CATSDSGTGGEADTQYF
CDR3nt: TGTGCCACCAGTGATTCTGGGACAGGGGGCGAGGCAGATACGCAGTATTTT

abundance: -
d_gene: -
v_gene: TRBV28
j_gene: TRBJ2-7
CDR3aa: CASRTGTPLYEQYF
CDR3nt: TGTGCCAGCCGAACGGGGACACCCCTTTACGAGCAGTACTTC

abundance: -
d_gene: TRBD2
v_gene: TRBV20-1
j_gene: TRBJ2-1
CDR3aa: CSAVIAGVTYNEQFF
CDR3nt: TGCAGTGCTGTTATAGCGGGAGTGACCTACAATGAGCAGTTCTTC

abundance: -
d_gene: TRBD2
v_gene: TRBV24-1
j_gene: TRBJ2-3
CDR3aa: CATSDFLSGGRAGSSDTQYF
CDR3nt: TGTGCCACCAGTGATTTCTTGAGCGGCGGGAGGGCCGGCTCGTCAGATACGCAGTATTTT

abundance: few
d_gene: -
v_gene: TRBV7-8
j_gene: TRBJ2-7
CDR3aa: CASTFGLTSYEQYF
CDR3nt: TGTGCCAGCACCTTCGGCCTGACTTCCTACGAGCAGTACTTC

abundance: -
d_gene: -
v_gene: TRBV5-4
j_gene: TRBJ2-3
CDR3aa: CASSFGRARTDTQYF
CDR3nt: TGTGCCAGCAGCTTTGGTAGGGCCCGCACAGATACGCAGTATTTT

abundance: many
d_gene: -
v_gene: TRBV20-1
j_gene: TRBJ2-7
CDR3aa: CSARDSAGWYEQYF
CDR3nt: TGCAGTGCTAGAGATTCGGCTGGCTGGTACGAGCAGTACTTC

abundance: few
d_gene: TRBD2
v_gene: TRBV4-1
j_gene: TRBJ2-5
CDR3aa: CASSQDGASGGETQYF
CDR3nt: TGCGCCAGCAGCCAAGATGGAGCTAGCGGGGGGGAGACCCAGTACTTC